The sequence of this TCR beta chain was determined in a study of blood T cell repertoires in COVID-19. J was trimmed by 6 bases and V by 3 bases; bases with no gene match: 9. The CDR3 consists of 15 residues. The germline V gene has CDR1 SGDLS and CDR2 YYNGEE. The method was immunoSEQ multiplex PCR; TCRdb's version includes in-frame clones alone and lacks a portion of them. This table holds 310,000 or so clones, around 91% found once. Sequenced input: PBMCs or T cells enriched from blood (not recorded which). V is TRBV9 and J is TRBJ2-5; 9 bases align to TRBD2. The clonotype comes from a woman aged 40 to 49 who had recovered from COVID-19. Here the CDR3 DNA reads TGTGCCAGCAGCGACACAGCGGGGGGCGGGAAGACCCAGTACTTC. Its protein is CASSDTAGGGKTQYF.